This is a list of T cell receptor beta chains from one sample in a study of human thymus T cells. Sequenced by immunoSEQ multiplex PCR; TCRdb stores in-frame clones only, minus some. Altogether under 150,000 clones are present, 90% to 95% being singletons, with the ten largest covering 0.02% to 0.03%. Material for sequencing was thymus tissue. The receptors originated from a boy less than two years old with a congenital heart defect but otherwise immunologically healthy. Both conserved end residues are part of each CDR3. The D gene is left open where the match is weak. Size values are once, few and many counts, or a class for expanded clones, and some rows have none.

cdr3_length	d_call	clone_size	v_call	j_call	cdr3_aa	cdr3_nt
15	TRBD1	.	TRBV7-9	TRBJ1-4	CASSVLGQESEKLFF	TGTGCCAGCAGCGTCCTCGGACAGGAAAGTGAAAAACTGTTTTTT
18	TRBD1	.	TRBV14	TRBJ1-6	CASSLPGQPLGKNSPLHF	TGTGCCAGCAGCCTGCCGGGACAGCCGCTTGGGAAGAATTCACCCCTCCACTTT
16	TRBD2	.	TRBV10-3	TRBJ2-3	CAISESQRGSTDTQYF	TGTGCCATCAGTGAGTCTCAGCGGGGAAGCACAGATACGCAGTATTTT
15	.	.	TRBV19	TRBJ2-1	CASSIPGTGYNEQFF	TGTGCCAGTAGTATCCCGGGTACGGGGTACAATGAGCAGTTCTTC
12	.	few	TRBV5-1	TRBJ1-1	CASSLARGKAFF	TGCGCCAGCAGCTTGGCCAGGGGTAAAGCTTTCTTT
13	TRBD1	.	TRBV27	TRBJ2-7	CASRRTGGYEQYF	TGTGCCAGCAGGAGGACAGGGGGCTACGAGCAGTACTTC
19	TRBD2	.	TRBV9	TRBJ2-1	CASSALGAGERRAYNEQFF	TGTGCCAGCAGCGCCCTTGGGGCGGGGGAAAGAAGAGCCTACAATGAGCAGTTCTTC
14	TRBD1	.	TRBV7-8	TRBJ1-2	CASSPSRGQDGYTF	TGTGCCAGCAGCCCCTCCAGGGGGCAGGATGGCTACACCTTC
17	.	.	TRBV28	TRBJ1-5	CASTFRGRQSHNQPQHF	TGTGCCAGCACCTTCCGAGGTCGGCAGTCGCACAATCAGCCCCAGCATTTT
17	.	.	TRBV5-6	TRBJ1-2	CASSLWPGKPHNYGYTF	TGTGCCAGCAGCCTATGGCCAGGGAAGCCCCATAACTATGGCTACACCTTC
15	.	.	TRBV4-1	TRBJ2-1	CASSQVPGSYNEQFF	TGCGCCAGCAGCCAAGTTCCAGGCTCCTACAATGAGCAGTTCTTC
14	.	.	TRBV6-6	TRBJ2-7	CASSYGGPYPVRYF	TGTGCCAGCAGTTACGGGGGGCCCTACCCCGTGAGATACTTC
17	.	.	TRBV4-1	TRBJ1-1	CASSQVPLSQRDTEAFF	TGCGCCAGCAGCCAAGTCCCCTTATCGCAGCGCGACACTGAAGCTTTCTTT
16	.	.	TRBV11-2	TRBJ2-7	CASSLGLGGNPYEQYF	TGTGCCAGCAGCTTAGGTCTTGGAGGGAACCCCTACGAGCAGTACTTC
12	.	.	TRBV6-1	TRBJ1-1	CASSRAGTEAFF	TGTGCCAGCAGCAGGGCTGGGACTGAAGCTTTCTTT
17	.	.	TRBV4-3	TRBJ2-3	CASSQAGGPSSTDTQYF	TGCGCCAGCAGCCAAGCCGGGGGGCCCTCTAGCACAGATACGCAGTATTTT
18	TRBD2	.	TRBV30	TRBJ2-7	CAWSVLGTSGGPFSEQYF	TGTGCCTGGAGTGTACTGGGGACTAGCGGGGGCCCGTTCTCCGAGCAGTACTTC
17	TRBD1	.	TRBV4-2	TRBJ2-7	CASSRAPGQALSYEQYF	TGTGCCAGCAGTCGAGCACCGGGACAGGCCCTGTCCTACGAGCAGTACTTC
17	.	.	TRBV5-5	TRBJ1-1	CASSLSKITWGSAEAFF	TGTGCCAGCAGCTTAAGTAAAATTACTTGGGGATCGGCTGAAGCTTTCTTT
18	.	.	TRBV11-3	TRBJ1-4	CASSSDPVGKKRNEKLFF	TGTGCCAGCAGCTCAGACCCCGTTGGAAAGAAGAGAAATGAAAAACTGTTTTTT
17	TRBD1	.	TRBV28	TRBJ2-1	CASTPGQGALINNEQFF	TGTGCCAGCACCCCCGGACAGGGGGCTCTAATAAACAATGAGCAGTTCTTC
15	.	.	TRBV6-5	TRBJ2-2	CASSSEGGPGGELFF	TGTGCCAGCAGTTCCGAGGGGGGGCCCGGCGGGGAGCTGTTTTTT
13	.	.	TRBV7-2	TRBJ2-5	CASSLGKRRAQYF	TGTGCCAGCAGCTTAGGTAAGAGGAGGGCCCAGTACTTC
12	TRBD1	.	TRBV7-8	TRBJ1-2	CASSIQGIGYTF	TGTGCCAGCAGCATACAGGGGATTGGCTACACCTTC
11	.	.	TRBV30	TRBJ1-3	CASGSGNTIYF	TGTGCCTCGGGTTCTGGAAACACCATATATTTT
15	TRBD1	.	TRBV4-2	TRBJ2-1	CASSYRDRGRDEQFF	TGTGCCAGCAGCTACCGGGACAGGGGGCGAGATGAGCAGTTCTTC
13	TRBD1	.	TRBV5-1	TRBJ1-1	CASSPRGQVAAFF	TGCGCCAGCAGCCCACGGGGACAGGTAGCCGCTTTCTTT
13	.	.	TRBV6-5	TRBJ1-6	CASSYSRVSPLHF	TGTGCCAGCAGTTACTCGCGCGTTTCACCCCTCCACTTT
14	.	.	TRBV19	TRBJ1-1	CASSIPGENTEAFF	TGTGCCAGTAGTATCCCCGGGGAGAACACTGAAGCTTTCTTT
18	TRBD2	.	TRBV15	TRBJ2-3	CATSRDRTGGTSTDTQYF	TGTGCCACCAGCAGAGATAGGACGGGGGGTACTAGCACAGATACGCAGTATTTT
14	.	.	TRBV11-3	TRBJ1-1	CASSLRYGNTEAFF	TGTGCCAGCAGCTTACGGTACGGGAACACTGAAGCTTTCTTT
13	.	.	TRBV30	TRBJ2-7	CAWRKGDLHEQYF	TGTGCCTGGAGGAAGGGGGACTTACACGAGCAGTACTTC
11	.	.	TRBV20-1	TRBJ2-7	CSARRGNEQYF	TGCAGTGCTAGACGGGGGAACGAGCAGTACTTC
13	.	.	TRBV28	TRBJ1-5	CASSSGAHQPQHF	TGTGCCAGCAGTTCGGGGGCCCATCAGCCCCAGCATTTT
15	TRBD1	.	TRBV28	TRBJ1-2	CASSPYPRDRGGYTF	TGTGCCAGCAGTCCTTATCCCCGGGACAGGGGGGGCTACACCTTC
15	TRBD2	.	TRBV4-1	TRBJ2-3	CASSQGGIPTDTQYF	TGCGCCAGCAGCCAGGGGGGGATTCCCACAGATACGCAGTATTTT
21	TRBD1	.	TRBV9	TRBJ1-4	CASSPEEDRDSQTHLNEKLFF	TGTGCCAGCAGCCCGGAAGAAGACAGGGACTCTCAAACCCACCTTAATGAAAAACTGTTTTTT
13	.	.	TRBV7-9	TRBJ2-7	CASRLQDDYEQYF	TGTGCCAGCAGGTTACAGGATGACTACGAGCAGTACTTC
16	.	.	TRBV4-1	TRBJ1-4	CASSPGDPQTNEKLFF	TGCGCCAGCAGCCCCGGCGATCCCCAAACTAATGAAAAACTGTTTTTT
14	.	.	TRBV5-1	TRBJ2-5	CASSSGGVWETQYF	TGCGCCAGCAGCTCGGGGGGCGTCTGGGAGACCCAGTACTTC
14	TRBD1	.	TRBV4-3	TRBJ2-1	CASSPWTGINEQFF	TGCGCCAGCAGCCCATGGACAGGGATAAATGAGCAGTTCTTC
13	.	.	TRBV4-3	TRBJ1-2	CASSQDLGYGYTF	TGCGCCAGCAGCCAAGATTTGGGCTATGGCTACACCTTC
15	.	.	TRBV7-9	TRBJ1-1	CASSLVRGRATEAFF	TGTGCCAGCAGCTTAGTCCGCGGCAGGGCTACTGAAGCTTTCTTT
15	.	.	TRBV6-1	TRBJ1-1	CASSEGAGRNTEAFF	TGTGCCAGCAGTGAAGGAGCAGGACGAAACACTGAAGCTTTCTTT
15	.	.	TRBV9	TRBJ2-2	CASRRGDPNTGELFF	TGTGCCAGCAGGAGGGGGGATCCGAACACCGGGGAGCTGTTTTTT
15	TRBD2	.	TRBV7-9	TRBJ2-2	CASSSGGGGSRELFF	TGTGCCAGCAGCTCCGGGGGGGGCGGTTCACGGGAGCTGTTTTTT
19	.	.	TRBV11-2	TRBJ1-3	CASSPGRVLQPSSGNTIYF	TGTGCCAGCAGCCCAGGGAGGGTCCTTCAGCCGTCCTCTGGAAACACCATATATTTT
11	TRBD1	few	TRBV25-1	TRBJ1-2	CAGDRDGGYTF	TGTGCCGGAGACAGGGACGGTGGCTACACCTTC
15	.	.	TRBV13	TRBJ1-2	CASSLGLGGAYGYTF	TGTGCCAGCAGCTTAGGTTTGGGGGGCGCATATGGCTACACCTTC
11	.	.	TRBV5-6	TRBJ2-7	CASSLWYEQYF	TGTGCCAGCAGCTTGTGGTACGAGCAGTACTTC
15	TRBD2	.	TRBV6-5	TRBJ2-3	CASSWVSGGSGTQYF	TGTGCCAGCAGTTGGGTTAGCGGGGGTTCGGGTACGCAGTATTTT
15	TRBD2	.	TRBV28	TRBJ2-3	CASSSGSASGDTQYF	TGTGCCAGCAGTTCCGGCTCGGCTAGCGGAGATACGCAGTATTTT
15	.	once	TRBV6-5	TRBJ1-2	CASSYSNEKVYGYTF	TGTGCCAGCAGTTACTCGAACGAGAAGGTATATGGCTACACCTTC
16	TRBD1	.	TRBV10-2	TRBJ1-1	CASSEWTGAEGTEAFF	TGCGCCAGCAGTGAGTGGACAGGGGCGGAGGGCACTGAAGCTTTCTTT